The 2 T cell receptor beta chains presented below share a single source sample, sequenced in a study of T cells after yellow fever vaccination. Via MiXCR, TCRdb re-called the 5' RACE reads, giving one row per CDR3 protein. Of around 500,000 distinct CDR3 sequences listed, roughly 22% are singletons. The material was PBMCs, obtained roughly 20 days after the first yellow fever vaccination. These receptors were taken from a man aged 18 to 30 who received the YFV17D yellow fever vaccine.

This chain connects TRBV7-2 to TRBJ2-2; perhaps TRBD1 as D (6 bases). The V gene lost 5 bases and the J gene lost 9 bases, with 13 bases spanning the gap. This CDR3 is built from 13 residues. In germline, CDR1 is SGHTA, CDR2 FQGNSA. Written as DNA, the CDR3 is TGTGCCAGCAGCGTCAGACAGGTCCGGGAGCTGTTTTTT. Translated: CASSVRQVRELFF.

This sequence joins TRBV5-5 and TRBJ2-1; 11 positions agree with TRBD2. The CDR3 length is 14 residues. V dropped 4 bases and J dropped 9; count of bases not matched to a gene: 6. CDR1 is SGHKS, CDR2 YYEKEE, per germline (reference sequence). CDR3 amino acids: CASSRTGLAGEQFF. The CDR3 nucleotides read TGTGCCAGCAGCCGAACCGGACTAGCGGGTGAGCAGTTCTTC.